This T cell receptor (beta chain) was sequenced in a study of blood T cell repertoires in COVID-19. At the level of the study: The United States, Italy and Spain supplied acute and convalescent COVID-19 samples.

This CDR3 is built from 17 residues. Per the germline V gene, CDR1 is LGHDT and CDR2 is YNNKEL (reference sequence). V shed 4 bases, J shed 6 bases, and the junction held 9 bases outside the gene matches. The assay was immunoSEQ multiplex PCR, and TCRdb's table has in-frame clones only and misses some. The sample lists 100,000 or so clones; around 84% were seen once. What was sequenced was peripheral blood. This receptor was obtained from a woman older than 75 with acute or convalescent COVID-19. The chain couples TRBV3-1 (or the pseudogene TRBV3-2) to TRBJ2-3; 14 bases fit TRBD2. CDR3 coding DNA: TGTGCCAGCAGCCGGCAGACTAGCGGGAGGGCCAGCGATACGCAGTATTTT. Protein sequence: CASSRQTSGRASDTQYF.